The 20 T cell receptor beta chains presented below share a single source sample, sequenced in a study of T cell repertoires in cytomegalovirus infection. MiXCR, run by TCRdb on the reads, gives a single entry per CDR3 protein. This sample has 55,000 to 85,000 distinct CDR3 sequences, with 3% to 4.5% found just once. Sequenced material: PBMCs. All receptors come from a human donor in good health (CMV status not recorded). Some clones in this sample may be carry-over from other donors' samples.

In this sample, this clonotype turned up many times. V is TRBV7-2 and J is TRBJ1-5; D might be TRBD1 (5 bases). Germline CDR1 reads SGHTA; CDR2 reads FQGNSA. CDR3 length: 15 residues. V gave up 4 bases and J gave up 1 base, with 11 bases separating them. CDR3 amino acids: CASSSQGTSNQPQHF. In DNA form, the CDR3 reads TGTGCCAGCAGCTCCCAGGGTACCAGCAATCAGCCCCAGCATTTT.

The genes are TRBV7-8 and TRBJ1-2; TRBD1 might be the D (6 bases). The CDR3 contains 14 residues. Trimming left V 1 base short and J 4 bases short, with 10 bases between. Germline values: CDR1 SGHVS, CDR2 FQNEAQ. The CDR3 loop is CASSLEQGPYGYTF. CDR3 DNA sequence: TGTGCCAGCAGCTTAGAACAGGGCCCCTATGGCTACACCTTC.

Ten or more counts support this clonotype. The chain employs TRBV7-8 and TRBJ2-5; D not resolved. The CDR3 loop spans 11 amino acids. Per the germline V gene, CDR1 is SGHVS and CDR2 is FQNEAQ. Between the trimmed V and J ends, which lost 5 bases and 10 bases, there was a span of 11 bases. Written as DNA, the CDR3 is TGTGCCAGCAGCCCATCTGAAGTCCAGTACTTC. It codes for CASSPSEVQYF.

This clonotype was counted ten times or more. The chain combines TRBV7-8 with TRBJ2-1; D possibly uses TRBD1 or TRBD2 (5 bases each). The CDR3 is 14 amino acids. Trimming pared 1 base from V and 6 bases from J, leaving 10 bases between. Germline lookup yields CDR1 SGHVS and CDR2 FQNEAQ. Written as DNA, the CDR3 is TGTGCCAGCAGCTTAGATAGGGGAGCCAATGAGCAGTTCTTC. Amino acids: CASSLDRGANEQFF. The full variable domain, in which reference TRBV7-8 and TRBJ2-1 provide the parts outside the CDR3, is GAGVSQSPRYKVAKRGQDVALRCDPISGHVSLFWYQQALGQGPEFLTYFQNEAQLDKSGLPSDRFFAERPEGSVSTLKIQRTQQEDSAVYLCASSLDRGANEQFFGPGTRLTVL.

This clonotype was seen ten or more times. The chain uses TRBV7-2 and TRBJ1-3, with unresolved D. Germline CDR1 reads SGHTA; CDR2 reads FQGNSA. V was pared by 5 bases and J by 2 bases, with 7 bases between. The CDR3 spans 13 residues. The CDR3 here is CASSHPAGNTIYF. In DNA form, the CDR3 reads TGTGCCAGCAGCCACCCCGCTGGAAACACCATATATTTT.

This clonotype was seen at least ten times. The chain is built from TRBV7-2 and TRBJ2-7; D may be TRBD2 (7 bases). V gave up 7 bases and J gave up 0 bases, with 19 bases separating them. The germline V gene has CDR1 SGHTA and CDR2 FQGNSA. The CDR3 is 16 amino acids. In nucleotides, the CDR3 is TGTGCCAGCACCCTGGGAGGGGGATCGAGCTCCTACGAGCAGTACTTC. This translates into CASTLGGGSSSYEQYF.

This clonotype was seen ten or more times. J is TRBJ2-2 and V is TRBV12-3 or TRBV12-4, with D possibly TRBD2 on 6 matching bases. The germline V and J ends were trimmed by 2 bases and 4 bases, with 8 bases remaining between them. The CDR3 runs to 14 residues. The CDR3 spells CASSLIGGTGELFF. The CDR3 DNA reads TGTGCCAGCAGTTTAATCGGGGGCACCGGGGAGCTGTTTTTT.

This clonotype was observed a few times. CDR3 region: CASSPQDWGDEQFF. CDR3 nucleotides: TGTGCCAGCTCACCACAGGACTGGGGGGATGAGCAGTTCTTC. This chain links TRBV18 with TRBJ2-1, with D perhaps TRBD2 (6 bases). V lost 1 base and J 8 bases, leaving 12 bases between the germline ends. The CDR3 has 14 amino acids. Looked up from germline, CDR1 is KGHSH and CDR2 is LQKENI.

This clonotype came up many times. The CDR3 nucleotides are TGTGCTAGTGGTTTGCCCTTCGGGACAACCTACGAGCAGTACTTC. This encodes CASGLPFGTTYEQYF. The V call is TRBV12-5, the J call TRBJ2-7; D perhaps matches TRBD1 (6 bases). The CDR3 covers 15 residues. V gave up 2 bases and J gave up 2 bases, with 13 bases separating them. From germline, CDR1 is LGHNT and CDR2 FRNRAP.

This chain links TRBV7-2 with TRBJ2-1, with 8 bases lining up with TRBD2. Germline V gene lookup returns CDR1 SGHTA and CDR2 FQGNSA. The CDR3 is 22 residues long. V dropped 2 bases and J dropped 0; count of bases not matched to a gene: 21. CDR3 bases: TGTGCCAGCAGCTTACAAACCGCGCGGGGGGCTCTTTTTTCGTTCTCCTACAATGAGCAGTTCTTC. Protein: CASSLQTARGALFSFSYNEQFF.

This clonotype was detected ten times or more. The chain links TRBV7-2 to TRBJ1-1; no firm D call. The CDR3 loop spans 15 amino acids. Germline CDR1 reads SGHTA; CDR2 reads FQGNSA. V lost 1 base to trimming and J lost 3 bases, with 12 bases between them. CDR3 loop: CASSLVPGSHTEAFF. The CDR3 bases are TGTGCCAGCAGCTTAGTTCCGGGTAGTCACACTGAAGCTTTCTTT.

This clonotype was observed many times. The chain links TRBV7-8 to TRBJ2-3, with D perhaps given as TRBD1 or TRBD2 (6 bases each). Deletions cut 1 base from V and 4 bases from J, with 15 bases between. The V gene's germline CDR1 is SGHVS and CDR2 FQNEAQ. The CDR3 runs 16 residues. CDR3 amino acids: CASSLVLARGADTQYF. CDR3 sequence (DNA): TGTGCCAGCAGCTTAGTTCTTGCGAGGGGGGCAGATACGCAGTATTTT.

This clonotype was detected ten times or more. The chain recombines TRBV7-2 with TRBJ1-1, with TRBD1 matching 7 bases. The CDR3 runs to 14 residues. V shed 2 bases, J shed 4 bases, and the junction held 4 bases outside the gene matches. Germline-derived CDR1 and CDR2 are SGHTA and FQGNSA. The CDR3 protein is CASSLRQGGTEAFF. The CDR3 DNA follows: TGTGCCAGCAGCTTACGGCAGGGGGGCACTGAAGCTTTCTTT. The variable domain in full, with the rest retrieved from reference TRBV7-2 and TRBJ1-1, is GAGVSQSPSNKVTEKGKDVELRCDPISGHTALYWYRQSLGQGLEFLIYFQGNSAPDKSGLPSDRFSAERTGGSVSTLTIQRTQQEDSAVYLCASSLRQGGTEAFFGQGTRLTVV.

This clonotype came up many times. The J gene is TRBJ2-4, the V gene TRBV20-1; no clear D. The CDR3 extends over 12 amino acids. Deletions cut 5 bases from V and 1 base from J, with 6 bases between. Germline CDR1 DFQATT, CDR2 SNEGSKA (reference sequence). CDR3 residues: CSASAAKNIQYF. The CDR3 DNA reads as TGCAGTGCTTCGGCGGCCAAAAACATTCAGTACTTC.

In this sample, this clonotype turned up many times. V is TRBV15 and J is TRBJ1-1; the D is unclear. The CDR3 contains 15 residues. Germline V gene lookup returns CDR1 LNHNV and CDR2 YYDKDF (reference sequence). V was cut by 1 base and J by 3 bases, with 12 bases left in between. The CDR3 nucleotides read TGTGCCACCAGCAGAGGTGAGGGCTGGGACACTGAAGCTTTCTTT. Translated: CATSRGEGWDTEAFF.

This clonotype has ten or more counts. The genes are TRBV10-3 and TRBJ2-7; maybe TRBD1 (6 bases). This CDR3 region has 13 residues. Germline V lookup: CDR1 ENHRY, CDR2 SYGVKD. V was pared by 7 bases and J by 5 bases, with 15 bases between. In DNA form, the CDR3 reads TGTGCCATCAATATGAACCGGGACAACGAGCAGTACTTC. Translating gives CAINMNRDNEQYF.

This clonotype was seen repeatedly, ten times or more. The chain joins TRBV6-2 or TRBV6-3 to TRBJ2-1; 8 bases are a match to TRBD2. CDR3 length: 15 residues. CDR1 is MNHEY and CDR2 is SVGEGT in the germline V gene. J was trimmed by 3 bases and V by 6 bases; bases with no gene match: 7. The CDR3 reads CASRSGGGLYNEQFF. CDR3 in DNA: TGTGCCAGCAGAAGTGGCGGGGGGCTCTACAATGAGCAGTTCTTC.

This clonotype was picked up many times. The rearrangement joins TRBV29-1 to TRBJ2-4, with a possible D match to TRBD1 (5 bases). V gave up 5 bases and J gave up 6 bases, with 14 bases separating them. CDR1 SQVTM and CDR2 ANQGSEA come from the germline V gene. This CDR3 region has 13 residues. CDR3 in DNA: TGCAGCGTTTTTACAGGTGGAGTAAACATTCAGTACTTC. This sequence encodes CSVFTGGVNIQYF.

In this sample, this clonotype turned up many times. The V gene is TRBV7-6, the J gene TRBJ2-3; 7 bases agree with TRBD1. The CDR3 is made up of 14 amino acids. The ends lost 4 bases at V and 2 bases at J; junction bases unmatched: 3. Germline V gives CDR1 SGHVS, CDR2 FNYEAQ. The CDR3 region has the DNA TGTGCCAGCAGCTCCCAGGGGGACACAGATACGCAGTATTTT. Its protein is CASSSQGDTDTQYF.

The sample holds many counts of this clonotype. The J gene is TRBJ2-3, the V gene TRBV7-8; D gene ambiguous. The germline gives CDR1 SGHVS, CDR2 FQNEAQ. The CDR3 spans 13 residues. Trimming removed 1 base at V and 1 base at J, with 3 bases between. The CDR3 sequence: CASSLVRTDTQYF. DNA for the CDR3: TGTGCCAGCAGCTTAGTACGCACAGATACGCAGTATTTT.